The source of this T cell receptor (beta chain) is a study of sequential checkpoint blockade in melanoma. Study context: Randomization was 1:1 between first-line nivolumab→ipilimumab and ipilimumab→nivolumab. Study findings and constraints: Tumor T-cell fraction and clonality correlated with PD-L1 and CD8+ counts. Pretreatment TIL clonality tracked with response in the nivolumab-first arm.

Germline assignment: CDR1 KGHSH and CDR2 LQKENI. This CDR3 comprises 16 residues. Germline trimming cut 3 bases from V and 0 bases from J; bases unmatched to any gene: 7. The sample's treatment: randomized to nivolumab then ipilimumab (arm A) or the reverse (arm B). Concerning this clone itself: Its matching antigen is unknown.

TCRdb's copy holds only in-frame clones and misses some; the assay was immunoSEQ multiplex PCR. The sample contains around 6,000 clones, under 25% of which appear only once. The sequencing here drew on tumor tissue (inferred from file names), taken from a patient given nivolumab and ipilimumab in sequence. This chain links TRBV18 with TRBJ2-7, with 8 positions matching TRBD1. The source of this sequence is a human donor with melanoma. The CDR3 nucleotides read TGTGCCAGCTCACCGCTCGGGACAGGAAACTCCTACGAGCAGTACTTC. It translates to CASSPLGTGNSYEQYF.